One sample yielded the 13 T cell receptor beta chains listed below, sequenced in a study of Ad26.COV2.S vaccination and SARS-CoV-2 variants. Sequencing was performed with immunoSEQ multiplex PCR; in TCRdb, only in-frame clones are kept and a portion is missing. This table has 350,000 to 450,000 clones, about 90% appearing once. Treatment in this sample: 15 to 20 received Ad26.COV2.S at low or high dose, single or two shots; 5 received placebo; per-sample allocation not given. Samples analyzed were those drawn on day 63 after the first vaccine or placebo injection. The sequencing here drew on peripheral blood, taken in a trial of Ad26.COV2.S vaccine versus placebo. The receptor source for this set is a person between 18 and 59 years old who received the Ad26.COV2.S COVID-19 vaccine or a placebo.

The chain employs TRBV3-1 (or the pseudogene TRBV3-2) and TRBJ2-7; unclear D gene. The V end was cut by 0 bases, the J end by 0 bases, with 18 bases between. This CDR3 comprises 18 residues. Germline V CDR1 and CDR2: LGHDT, YNNKEL (reference sequence). This CDR3 is CASSQDPQRYRSSYEQYF. The CDR3 DNA is TGTGCCAGCAGCCAAGATCCCCAGCGCTACCGCTCCTCCTACGAGCAGTACTTC.

The chain has TRBV9 and TRBJ2-3; TRBD2 matches at 10 bases. There are 15 residues in the CDR3. V was clipped by 2 bases and J by 0 bases; unmatched bases: 0. Germline CDR1 reads SGDLS; CDR2 reads YYNGEE. CDR3 DNA: TGTGCCAGCAGCGTGGGACTAGCGAGCACAGATACGCAGTATTTT. It translates to CASSVGLASTDTQYF. Together with reference TRBV9 and TRBJ2-3, the CDR3 gives the full variable domain: DSGVTQTPKHLITATGQRVTLRCSPRSGDLSVYWYQQSLDQGLQFLIQYYNGEERAKGNILERFSAQQFPDLHSELNLSSLELGDSALYFCASSVGLASTDTQYFGPGTRLTVL.

The chain is built from TRBV7-2 and TRBJ2-3; 8 bases fit TRBD2. The CDR3 sequence is 16 residues long. Germline CDR1 is SGHTA and CDR2 is FQGNSA. J lost 5 bases, V lost 0 bases, and 7 bases had no gene match. This chain's CDR3 is CASSLAGGGGVDTQYF. The CDR3 DNA reads as TGTGCCAGCAGCTTAGCCGGGGGGGGCGGGGTAGATACGCAGTATTTT.

The chain carries TRBV6-4 and TRBJ1-2; perhaps TRBD1 as D (5 bases). CDR3 length: 17 amino acids. The germline gives CDR1 MRHNA, CDR2 SNTAGT. The V gene lost 2 bases and the J gene lost 1 base, with 17 bases spanning the gap. The CDR3 coding sequence is TGTGCCAGCAGTGACCCAGCAGGGCGACCCTATAACTATGGCTACACCTTC. This translates into CASSDPAGRPYNYGYTF.

The chain employs TRBV7-2 and TRBJ2-2; D is undetermined. This CDR3 is 13 amino acids long. Trimming removed 4 bases from V and 6 bases from J, with 9 bases in between. The V gene's germline CDR1 is SGHTA and CDR2 FQGNSA. CDR3 nucleotides: TGTGCCAGCAGCTCACCTCTCCCCGGGGAGCTGTTTTTT. This sequence encodes CASSSPLPGELFF.

The chain joins TRBV27 to TRBJ1-3, with a possible D match to TRBD1 (6 bases). Trimming stripped 2 bases from V and 3 bases from J, with 17 bases between. The CDR3 extends over 17 amino acids. Per the germline V gene, CDR1 is MNHEY and CDR2 is SMNVEV (reference sequence). The DNA for the CDR3 is TGTGCCAGCAGTTTAACAGGGCCCCTTTCCTTTGGAAACACCATATATTTT. Translated: CASSLTGPLSFGNTIYF.

The chain employs TRBV19 and TRBJ2-1; the D gene is possibly TRBD2 (5 bases). This CDR3 region has 15 residues. Germline V gene sequence: CDR1 LNHDA, CDR2 SQIVND (reference sequence). Between the trimmed V and J ends, which lost 6 bases and 8 bases, there was a span of 20 bases. CDR3 DNA sequence: TGTGCCAGTAGCTCTCGGCGGGCCCCAGGCGATGAGCAGTTCTTC. Translation: CASSSRRAPGDEQFF.

The chain's CDR3 is CASSTLAGNNEQFF. CDR3 bases: TGTGCCAGTAGTACCCTAGCGGGGAACAATGAGCAGTTCTTC. The chain has TRBV19 and TRBJ2-1, with 9 bases identical to TRBD2. This CDR3 is built from 14 residues. With 4 bases clipped from V and 5 bases from J, the junction kept 3 bases outside the gene matches. Germline CDR1 LNHDA, CDR2 SQIVND (reference sequence).

V usage is TRBV9 and J usage is TRBJ2-3; D is possibly TRBD1 (5 bases). V lost 4 bases to trimming and J lost 0 bases, with 9 bases between them. The CDR3 runs to 14 residues. The germline CDR1 and CDR2 sequences are SGDLS and YYNGEE. CDR3 protein: CASSITGSTDTQYF. The CDR3 DNA reads as TGTGCCAGCAGCATTACAGGTAGCACAGATACGCAGTATTTT.

The gene calls are TRBV6-2 or TRBV6-3 and TRBJ2-7, with D uncertain. There are 15 residues in the CDR3. Germline-derived CDR1 and CDR2 are MNHEY and SVGEGT. Trimming shortened V by 2 bases and J by 3 bases, and 14 bases separated the two germline ends. CDR3 nucleotides: TGTGCCAGCAGTTACGGGGAATACGGCGGCTACGAGCAGTACTTC. Translating it yields CASSYGEYGGYEQYF.

The chain employs TRBV5-1 and TRBJ1-6; tentatively, D is TRBD1 (5 bases). CDR3 size: 14 residues. Trimming removed 0 bases from V and 8 bases from J, with 9 bases in between. Germline V lookup: CDR1 SGHRS, CDR2 YFSETQ. DNA for the CDR3: TGCGCCAGCAGCTTGGTGGGGGAACATTCACCCCTCCACTTT. This translates into CASSLVGEHSPLHF.

The rearrangement uses TRBV7-9 and TRBJ1-2, with a tentative D call TRBD1 (6 bases). This CDR3 is 15 amino acids long. Germline loops: CDR1 SEHNR, CDR2 FQNEAQ (reference sequence). V was cut by 5 bases and J by 6 bases, with 19 bases left in between. The CDR3 region is CASSPRGGAPHGYTF. Written as DNA, the CDR3 is TGTGCCAGCAGCCCCCGTGGGGGGGCACCTCATGGCTACACCTTC.

This clone was seen a single time. V and J are TRBV12-5 and TRBJ2-1; no reliable D call. Germline V lookup: CDR1 LGHNT, CDR2 FRNRAP. Between the trimmed V and J ends, which lost 5 bases and 6 bases, there was a span of 11 bases. This CDR3 is 13 amino acids long. This CDR3 reads CASGPRPGNEQFF. CDR3 in DNA: TGTGCTAGTGGTCCCCGTCCGGGCAATGAGCAGTTCTTC.